The 3 T cell receptor beta chains given below trace back to one sample, sequenced in a study of CD8+CD57+ T cells in acquired aplastic anemia. Patients chosen for sequencing had shown CD8+CD57+ cell expansion by flow cytometry. Genomic DNA acted as the template from which TCR beta VDJ combination and CDR3 sequence profiling were carried out. TCRdb reanalysed the reads using MiXCR and keeps one entry per CDR3 protein. The sample includes roughly 170,000 distinct CDR3 sequences, approximately 48% seen only once; the top ten take roughly 13%. Specimen: sorted CD4+, CD8+, or CD8+CD57+ T cells (not recorded which) from PBMCs. The source is a human donor with aplastic anemia.

A single count supports this clonotype. This chain links TRBV14 with TRBJ2-7; perhaps TRBD2 as D (5 bases). Germline lookup yields CDR1 SGHDN and CDR2 FVKESK. The CDR3 length is 14 residues. Trimming removed 1 base from V and 4 bases from J, with 11 bases in between. The CDR3 region is CASSQGGAAYEQYF. The CDR3 DNA is TGTGCCAGCAGCCAAGGGGGAGCAGCTTACGAGCAGTACTTC.

This clonotype was counted once. This rearrangement joins TRBV19 to TRBJ2-3; D possibly corresponds to TRBD1 (7 bases). The CDR3 totals 14 residues. With 8 bases removed from V and 0 bases from J, the gap between germline ends came to 12 bases. CDR1 LNHDA and CDR2 SQIVND come from the germline V gene (reference sequence). CDR3 sequence: CASSGGLSTDTQYF. The CDR3 DNA reads TGTGCCAGTTCAGGGGGGCTTAGCACAGATACGCAGTATTTT.

This clonotype was observed a few times. It may be a read error: a sequence one base away is much more abundant. This chain links TRBV2 with TRBJ2-2, with 7 bases aligning to TRBD2. This CDR3 is built from 14 residues. Germline assignment: CDR1 SNHLY and CDR2 FYNNEI. CDR3 sequence reads: CASSSSGTTGELVF. The CDR3 nucleotides are TGTGCCAGCAGCTCTAGCGGAACCACCGGGGAGCTGGTTTTT.